The clone carrying this T cell receptor beta chain turned up a few times. The antigen is undetermined. This record comes from a study of beta chain features in type 1 diabetes. V gave up 0 bases and J gave up 5 bases, with 14 bases separating them. Germline values: CDR1 SGDLS, CDR2 YYNGEE. The CDR3 runs 15 residues. The sequenced template was cDNA made from the entire isolated RNA. Profiling relied on immunoSEQ multiplex PCR, and the TCRdb table lists in-frame clones only, not all of them. The table has fewer than 400,000 clones, roughly 9% seen once. Points from the study as a whole: In all four CD4+ subsets, TCRB CDR3 length was significantly, moderately reduced in type 1 diabetes.

The sequence came from a man younger than 40 with type 1 diabetes. The rearrangement joins TRBV9 to TRBJ1-1, with D possibly being TRBD1 (5 bases). The sample taken for sequencing was central memory CD4+ T cells from blood. The CDR3, as DNA: TGTGCCAGCAGCGTAGGGTCAAGGGGAGGAACTGAAGCTTTCTTT. As protein: CASSVGSRGGTEAFF.